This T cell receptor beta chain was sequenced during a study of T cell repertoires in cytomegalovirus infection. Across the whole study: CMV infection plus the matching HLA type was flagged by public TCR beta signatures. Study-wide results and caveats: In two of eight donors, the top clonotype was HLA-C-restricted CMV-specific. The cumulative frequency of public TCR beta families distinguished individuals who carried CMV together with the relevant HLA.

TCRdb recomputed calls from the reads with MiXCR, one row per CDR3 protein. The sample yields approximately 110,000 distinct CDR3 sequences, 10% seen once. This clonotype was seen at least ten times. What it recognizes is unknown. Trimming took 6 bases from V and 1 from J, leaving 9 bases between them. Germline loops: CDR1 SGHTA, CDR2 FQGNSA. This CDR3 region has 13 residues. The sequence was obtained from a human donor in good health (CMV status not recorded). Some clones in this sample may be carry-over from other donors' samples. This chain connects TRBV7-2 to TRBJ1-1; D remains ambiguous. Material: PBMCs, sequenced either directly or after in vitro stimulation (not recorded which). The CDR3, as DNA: TGTGCCAGCAGGATAACAGAGAACACTGAAGCTTTCTTT. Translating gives CASRITENTEAFF. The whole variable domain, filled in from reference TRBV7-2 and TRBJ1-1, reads GAGVSQSPSNKVTEKGKDVELRCDPISGHTALYWYRQSLGQGLEFLIYFQGNSAPDKSGLPSDRFSAERTGGSVSTLTIQRTQQEDSAVYLCASRITENTEAFFGQGTRLTVV.